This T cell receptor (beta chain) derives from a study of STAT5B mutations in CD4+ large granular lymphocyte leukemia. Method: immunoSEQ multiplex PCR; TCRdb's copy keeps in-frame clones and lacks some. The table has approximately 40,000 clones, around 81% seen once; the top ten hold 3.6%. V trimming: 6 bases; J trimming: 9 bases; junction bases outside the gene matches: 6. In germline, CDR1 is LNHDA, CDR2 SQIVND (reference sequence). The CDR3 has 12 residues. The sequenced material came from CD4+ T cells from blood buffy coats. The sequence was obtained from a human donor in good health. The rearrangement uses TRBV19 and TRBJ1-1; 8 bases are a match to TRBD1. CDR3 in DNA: TGTGCCAGTAGAGGACAGGGTGGGCAAGCTTTCTTT. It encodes CASRGQGGQAFF. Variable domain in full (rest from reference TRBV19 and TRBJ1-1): DGGITQSPKYLFRKEGQNVTLSCEQNLNHDAMYWYRQDPGQGLRLIYYSQIVNDFQKGDIAEGYSVSREKKESFPLTVTSAQKNPTAFYLCASRGQGGQAFFGQGTRLTVV.